These T cell receptor beta chains were read from a single sample in a study of T cells after yellow fever vaccination. Each CDR3 protein is one row after TCRdb ran MiXCR on the 5' RACE reads. Here the sample spans 500,000 to 700,000 distinct CDR3 sequences, over 15% being singletons. This specimen consisted of PBMCs, obtained 15 days after the yellow fever booster vaccination. These receptors all stem from a man aged 30-40 years who received the YFV17D yellow fever vaccine. Both conserved end residues are part of each CDR3. Fields, in order: D gene, J gene, clone size, V gene, CDR3 DNA, CDR3 protein. D genes are given only for firm matches. Expanded clones get a size class; other rows say once, few or many, or leave the size out.

d_gene: .; j_gene: TRBJ2-6; abundance: .; v_gene: TRBV12-3/TRBV12-4; CDR3nt: TGTGCCAGTGGAGTAAGCTCTGGGGCCAACGTCCTGACTTTC; CDR3aa: CASGVSSGANVLTF
d_gene: .; j_gene: TRBJ2-5; abundance: .; v_gene: TRBV6-2/TRBV6-3; CDR3nt: TGTGCCAGCAGTTACCAAGTGCTTGAACAAGAGACCCAGTACTTC; CDR3aa: CASSYQVLEQETQYF
d_gene: .; j_gene: TRBJ2-2; abundance: few; v_gene: TRBV28; CDR3nt: TGTGCCAGCAGTTTTTTGGGACAAGGGAACACCGGGGAGCTGTTTTTT; CDR3aa: CASSFLGQGNTGELFF
d_gene: .; j_gene: TRBJ2-7; abundance: .; v_gene: TRBV6-1; CDR3nt: TGTGCCAGCAGTACCCCTAGACAGACGAGCTCCTACGAGCAGTACTTC; CDR3aa: CASSTPRQTSSYEQYF
d_gene: .; j_gene: TRBJ2-3; abundance: .; v_gene: TRBV27; CDR3nt: TGTGCCAGCAGGTCTACAGGGTCAGATACGCAGTATTTT; CDR3aa: CASRSTGSDTQYF
d_gene: .; j_gene: TRBJ2-1; abundance: .; v_gene: TRBV6-1; CDR3nt: TGTGCCAGCAGAGGGACCGCGAGCTCCTACAATGAGCAGTTCTTC; CDR3aa: CASRGTASSYNEQFF
d_gene: .; j_gene: TRBJ1-1; abundance: few; v_gene: TRBV20-1; CDR3nt: TGCAGTGCTAGAGTCCCCGGCGGGGCTGAAGCTTTCTTT; CDR3aa: CSARVPGGAEAFF
d_gene: TRBD2; j_gene: TRBJ2-1; abundance: few; v_gene: TRBV6-1; CDR3nt: TGTGCCAGCCGTCCCGGGACTAAGGAAAAGGGGCGCAATGAGCAGTTCTTC; CDR3aa: CASRPGTKEKGRNEQFF
d_gene: TRBD2; j_gene: TRBJ2-5; abundance: .; v_gene: TRBV7-2; CDR3nt: TGTGCCAGCAGCCCCAGAAGCGGGAGTAAAGAGACCCAGTACTTC; CDR3aa: CASSPRSGSKETQYF
d_gene: .; j_gene: TRBJ1-2; abundance: few; v_gene: TRBV7-2; CDR3nt: TGTGCCAGCAGCTTACAGGGTGGAAGCTATGGCTACACCTTC; CDR3aa: CASSLQGGSYGYTF
d_gene: .; j_gene: TRBJ2-3; abundance: .; v_gene: TRBV7-9; CDR3nt: TGTGCCAGCAGCCCCCGGGGTGGGGACACAGATACGCAGTATTTT; CDR3aa: CASSPRGGDTDTQYF
d_gene: .; j_gene: TRBJ2-7; abundance: .; v_gene: TRBV6-5; CDR3nt: TGTGCCAGCAGTTACAGGCAGGGATCCGAGCAGTACTTC; CDR3aa: CASSYRQGSEQYF
d_gene: .; j_gene: TRBJ1-2; abundance: .; v_gene: TRBV10-3; CDR3nt: TGTGCCATCAGTGAGTCAAATGGCTATGGCTACACCTTC; CDR3aa: CAISESNGYGYTF
d_gene: TRBD1; j_gene: TRBJ2-5; abundance: few; v_gene: TRBV9; CDR3nt: TGTGCCAGCAGCACAACAGGGGCGCATCAAGAGACCCAGTACTTC; CDR3aa: CASSTTGAHQETQYF
d_gene: .; j_gene: TRBJ2-3; abundance: few; v_gene: TRBV6-1; CDR3nt: TGTGCCAGCAGTGAAGCGGGTACGCAGTATTTT; CDR3aa: CASSEAGTQYF
d_gene: .; j_gene: TRBJ2-4; abundance: few; v_gene: TRBV11-2; CDR3nt: TGTGCCACCTCCCTCGGGGGGCAAAACATTCAGTACTTC; CDR3aa: CATSLGGQNIQYF
d_gene: .; j_gene: TRBJ2-1; abundance: .; v_gene: TRBV19; CDR3nt: TGTGCCAGTAGTATAGGACGGGCTAGCCGAGGGGAGCAGTTCTTC; CDR3aa: CASSIGRASRGEQFF
d_gene: TRBD1; j_gene: TRBJ2-3; abundance: .; v_gene: TRBV5-1; CDR3nt: TGCGCCAGCAGCTTAACAGGGGGCAAGACAGATACGCAGTATTTT; CDR3aa: CASSLTGGKTDTQYF
d_gene: TRBD2; j_gene: TRBJ2-3; abundance: .; v_gene: TRBV6-2/TRBV6-3; CDR3nt: TGTGCCAGCAGTTACTCGATAGTTGCAGGGACTAGCGGGAGCCTCCCCACAGATACGCAGTATTTT; CDR3aa: CASSYSIVAGTSGSLPTDTQYF
d_gene: TRBD1; j_gene: TRBJ2-3; abundance: .; v_gene: TRBV2; CDR3nt: TGTGCCAGCAGCGGACAGGGAAGGAAAGATACGCAGTATTTT; CDR3aa: CASSGQGRKDTQYF
d_gene: .; j_gene: TRBJ2-7; abundance: .; v_gene: TRBV12-5; CDR3nt: TGTGCTAGTGGTTTGGCGGACAGCTGGGAGCAGTACTTC; CDR3aa: CASGLADSWEQYF
d_gene: TRBD1; j_gene: TRBJ2-7; abundance: few; v_gene: TRBV30; CDR3nt: TGTGCCTGGAGTTGGGACAGCTCCTACGAGCAGTACTTC; CDR3aa: CAWSWDSSYEQYF
d_gene: .; j_gene: TRBJ2-1; abundance: few; v_gene: TRBV18; CDR3nt: TGTGCCAGCTCACCACCTTTCAACGGATCCAATGAGCAGTTCTTC; CDR3aa: CASSPPFNGSNEQFF
d_gene: TRBD2; j_gene: TRBJ2-7; abundance: few; v_gene: TRBV29-1; CDR3nt: TGCAGCGTTGGACTAGCGGGAGCGGTATACGAGCAGTACTTC; CDR3aa: CSVGLAGAVYEQYF
d_gene: .; j_gene: TRBJ2-7; abundance: .; v_gene: TRBV12-5; CDR3nt: TGTGCTAGTGGTTTGGGGCGGCAAGGGGGATCCTACGAGCAGTACTTC; CDR3aa: CASGLGRQGGSYEQYF
d_gene: .; j_gene: TRBJ2-3; abundance: .; v_gene: TRBV28; CDR3nt: TGTGCCAGCAGTTTCCCGACTCAATCGCGTGGCACAGATACGCAGTATTTT; CDR3aa: CASSFPTQSRGTDTQYF
d_gene: .; j_gene: TRBJ2-2; abundance: .; v_gene: TRBV4-1; CDR3nt: TGCGCCAGCAGCCAAATGCCCGAGGTGGCCGGGGAGCTGTTTTTT; CDR3aa: CASSQMPEVAGELFF
d_gene: .; j_gene: TRBJ2-1; abundance: .; v_gene: TRBV10-3; CDR3nt: TGTGCCATCAGTGAAATGACCGCCAATGAGCAGTTCTTC; CDR3aa: CAISEMTANEQFF
d_gene: .; j_gene: TRBJ1-4; abundance: .; v_gene: TRBV18; CDR3nt: TGTGCCAGCTCGTCCGGGACACATGAAAAACTGTTTTTT; CDR3aa: CASSSGTHEKLFF
d_gene: TRBD2; j_gene: TRBJ2-1; abundance: .; v_gene: TRBV5-4; CDR3nt: TGTGCCAGCAGCGTAGCGGGACTAGCGGGGGGTTACAATGAGCAGTTCTTC; CDR3aa: CASSVAGLAGGYNEQFF
d_gene: .; j_gene: TRBJ2-6; abundance: .; v_gene: TRBV6-2/TRBV6-3; CDR3nt: TGTGCCACCAAACGACTGAGCTCTGGGGCCAACGTCCTGACTTTC; CDR3aa: CATKRLSSGANVLTF
d_gene: .; j_gene: TRBJ2-3; abundance: few; v_gene: TRBV5-1; CDR3nt: TGCGCCACCAGGCGGATGGGATTAAGCACAGATACGCAGTATTTT; CDR3aa: CATRRMGLSTDTQYF
d_gene: .; j_gene: TRBJ2-7; abundance: few; v_gene: TRBV27; CDR3nt: TGTGTCAGCAGTTGGGCTAGTCGATACGAGCAGTACTTC; CDR3aa: CVSSWASRYEQYF
d_gene: .; j_gene: TRBJ2-1; abundance: .; v_gene: TRBV5-6; CDR3nt: TGTGCCAGCAGCTTCAGGGTGAGCAATTACAATGAGCAGTTCTTC; CDR3aa: CASSFRVSNYNEQFF
d_gene: .; j_gene: TRBJ2-7; abundance: .; v_gene: TRBV4-3; CDR3nt: TGCGCCAGCAGCCAAGATTCCAGGGACGAGCAGTACTTC; CDR3aa: CASSQDSRDEQYF